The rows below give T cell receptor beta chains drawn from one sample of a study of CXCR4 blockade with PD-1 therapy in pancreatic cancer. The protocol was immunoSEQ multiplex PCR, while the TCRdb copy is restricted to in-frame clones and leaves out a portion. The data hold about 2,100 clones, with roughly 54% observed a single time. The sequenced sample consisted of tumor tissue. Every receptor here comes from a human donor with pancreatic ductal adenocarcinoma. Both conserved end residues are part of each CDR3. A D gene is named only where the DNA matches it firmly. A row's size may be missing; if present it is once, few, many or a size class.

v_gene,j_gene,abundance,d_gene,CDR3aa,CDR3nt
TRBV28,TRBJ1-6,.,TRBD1,CASNLDRIRGSPLHF,TGTGCCAGCAATCTGGACAGGATCCGGGGTTCACCCCTCCACTTT
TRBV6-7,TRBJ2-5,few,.,CASSPGRRHLETQYF,TGTGCCAGCAGCCCCGGCAGGAGACATCTAGAGACCCAGTACTTC
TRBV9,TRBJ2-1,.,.,CASNTEGGDNEQFF,TGTGCCAGCAATACCGAGGGGGGTGACAATGAGCAGTTCTTC
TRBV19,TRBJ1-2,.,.,CASRSRASNYGYTF,TGTGCCAGTAGATCACGGGCCTCTAACTATGGCTACACCTTC
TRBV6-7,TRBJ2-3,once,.,CASSFHGDTQYF,TGTGCCAGCAGTTTCCATGGAGATACGCAGTATTTT
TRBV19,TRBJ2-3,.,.,CASRAVSGNTQYF,TGTGCCAGTAGGGCCGTCTCGGGGAATACGCAGTATTTT
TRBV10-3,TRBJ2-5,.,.,CASAKALSIGETQYF,TGTGCCAGCGCGAAGGCCCTGTCCATAGGAGAGACCCAGTACTTC
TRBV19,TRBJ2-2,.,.,CASSALQGNTGELFF,TGTGCCAGTAGTGCCCTACAGGGGAACACCGGGGAGCTGTTTTTT
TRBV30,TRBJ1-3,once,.,CAWSVWGTAGNTIYF,TGTGCCTGGAGTGTCTGGGGTACCGCTGGAAACACCATATATTTT
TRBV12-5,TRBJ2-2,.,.,CASGLINGFVVGELFF,TGTGCTAGTGGTTTGATAAACGGGTTTGTGGTCGGGGAGCTGTTTTTT
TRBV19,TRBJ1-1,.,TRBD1,CASRQTGLGTEAFF,TGTGCCAGTAGGCAGACAGGGCTCGGCACTGAAGCTTTCTTT
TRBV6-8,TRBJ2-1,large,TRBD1,CASSDSPGGAGNEQFF,TGTGCCAGCAGTGACTCCCCAGGGGGCGCGGGGAATGAGCAGTTCTTC
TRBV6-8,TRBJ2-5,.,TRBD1,CAILTGEPETQYF,TGTGCCATCCTGACAGGGGAGCCCGAGACCCAGTACTTC
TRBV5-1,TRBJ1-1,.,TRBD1,CASSSGQSNGEAFF,TGCGCCAGCAGTTCGGGACAGTCTAACGGTGAAGCTTTCTTT
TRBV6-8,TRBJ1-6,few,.,CASSYSIRSGRENSPLHF,TGTGCCAGCAGTTACTCGATTAGGTCCGGGAGAGAGAATTCACCCCTCCACTTT
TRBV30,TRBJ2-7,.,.,CAWSTGSEQYF,TGTGCCTGGAGTACAGGGAGCGAGCAGTACTTC
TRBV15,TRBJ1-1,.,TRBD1,CATSRGRGQENTEAFF,TGTGCCACCAGCAGAGGGAGGGGGCAGGAGAACACTGAAGCTTTCTTT
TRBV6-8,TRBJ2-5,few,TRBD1,CASSANRGVGETQYF,TGTGCCAGCAGTGCCAACAGGGGCGTGGGAGAGACCCAGTACTTC